This T cell receptor (beta chain) was captured in a study of long-term antiretroviral therapy in people with HIV. V lost 2 bases and J 2 bases, leaving 5 bases between the germline ends. The CDR3 contains 13 residues. Germline V gene lookup returns CDR1 SGHTA and CDR2 FQGTGA. With survey level as its setting, the immunoSEQ assay was v3.0. Profiling relied on immunoSEQ multiplex PCR, and the TCRdb table lists in-frame clones only, not all of them. The table has 15,000 to 20,000 clones, approximately 82% seen once. The clonotype comes from a woman in her fifties or sixties with HIV. J is TRBJ2-3 and V is TRBV7-3; D call uncertain. The sample in question was unsorted PBMCs, obtained 0.5 years before starting antiretroviral therapy. CDR3 DNA sequence: TGTGCCAGCAGCTTACTTCACACAGATACGCAGTATTTT. Protein: CASSLLHTDTQYF.